These T cell receptor beta chains were read from a single sample in a study of shared clonotypes between healthy human individuals. TCRdb's table, derived via immunoSEQ multiplex PCR, lists solely in-frame clones and lacks some. Among over a million clones listed, about four fifths were seen once. The specimen was memory CD4+ T cells from PBMCs. Source of these receptors: a man aged 18 to 29 in good health. Some clones in this sample may be carry-over from other donors' samples. CDR3s include the opening cysteine and the closing phenylalanine or tryptophan. Each record gives: J gene, CDR3 length, clone size, V gene, D gene, CDR3 protein, CDR3 DNA. The D gene is left open where the match is weak. The size of a clone is reported for some rows only, either as once, few or many, or as a class for expanded clones.

>TRBJ2-7|14|NA|TRBV4-3|NA
CASSQDPQSYEQYF
TGCGCCAGCAGCCAAGATCCCCAGTCCTACGAGCAGTACTTC
>TRBJ2-5|13|NA|TRBV7-3|NA
CASSLGTGETQYF
TGTGCCAGCAGCTTAGGGACGGGAGAGACCCAGTACTTC
>TRBJ2-5|14|NA|TRBV29-1|TRBD1
CSVGWDRGRETQYF
TGCAGCGTTGGGTGGGACAGGGGGCGAGAGACCCAGTACTTC
>TRBJ1-2|12|NA|TRBV7-9|NA
CASSSGDYGYTF
TGTGCCAGCAGCTCAGGGGACTATGGCTACACCTTC
>TRBJ1-5|13|NA|TRBV7-2|NA
CASMLDGNQPQHF
TGTGCCAGCATGCTTGACGGAAATCAGCCCCAGCATTTT
>TRBJ2-7|14|NA|TRBV7-9|TRBD1
CASSWTGEVHEQYF
TGTGCCAGCAGCTGGACAGGGGAAGTCCACGAGCAGTACTTC
>TRBJ1-5|14|once|TRBV2|NA
CASSEGGGYQPQHF
TGTGCCAGCAGTGAAGGCGGCGGATATCAGCCCCAGCATTTT
>TRBJ2-5|12|NA|TRBV7-9|NA
CASSLVGETQYF
TGTGCCAGCAGCTTAGTAGGGGAGACCCAGTACTTC
>TRBJ2-1|18|NA|TRBV7-8|TRBD2
CASSTPGLAGYGSNEQFF
TGTGCCAGCAGCACCCCGGGACTAGCGGGATATGGGTCCAATGAGCAGTTCTTC
>TRBJ2-4|16|once|TRBV28|NA
CASLGARGLAKNIQYF
TGTGCCAGTCTGGGGGCTCGAGGCTTAGCCAAAAACATTCAGTACTTC
>TRBJ1-2|13|NA|TRBV25-1|TRBD1
CASSEDRVYGYTF
TGTGCCAGCAGTGAGGACAGGGTCTATGGCTACACCTTC
>TRBJ1-5|15|NA|TRBV5-1|NA
CASSLAWAGGEPQHF
TGCGCCAGCAGCTTGGCCTGGGCGGGTGGAGAGCCCCAGCATTTT
>TRBJ2-7|14|few|TRBV6-5|TRBD2
CASRKAGALLEQYF
TGTGCCAGCAGGAAAGCGGGAGCCCTTCTCGAGCAGTACTTC
>TRBJ1-1|15|NA|TRBV21-1|NA
CASSKAWERNTEAFF
TGTGCCAGCAGCAAAGCTTGGGAAAGGAACACTGAAGCTTTCTTT
>TRBJ2-7|15|NA|TRBV7-2|TRBD2
CASSLEGLASYEQYF
TGTGCCAGCAGCTTAGAGGGACTAGCGAGCTACGAGCAGTACTTC
>TRBJ2-7|13|NA|TRBV5-1|NA
CASSLPQGPEQYF
TGCGCCAGCAGCTTGCCCCAGGGGCCCGAGCAGTACTTC
>TRBJ2-3|15|NA|TRBV7-2|NA
CASSLAAEPYDTQYF
TGTGCCAGCAGCTTAGCAGCGGAACCCTATGATACGCAGTATTTT
>TRBJ2-5|13|NA|TRBV7-2|NA
CASSYSNQETQYF
TGTGCCAGCAGCTACAGTAACCAAGAGACCCAGTACTTC
>TRBJ1-5|13|few|TRBV4-3|NA
CASSPNRYQPQHF
TGCGCCAGCAGCCCGAACCGTTATCAGCCCCAGCATTTT
>TRBJ1-1|16|once|TRBV28|TRBD1
CASSGRDRVLNTEAFF
TGTGCCAGCAGTGGCCGGGACAGGGTCTTGAACACTGAAGCTTTCTTT
>TRBJ1-2|17|NA|TRBV28|NA
CASSLSGHMGEGSGYTF
TGTGCCAGCAGTTTAAGCGGCCATATGGGGGAAGGAAGTGGCTACACCTTC
>TRBJ2-3|15|NA|TRBV30|NA
CAWSVGASIADTQYF
TGTGCCTGGAGTGTCGGGGCATCCATCGCAGATACGCAGTATTTT
>TRBJ2-3|14|once|TRBV5-4|NA
CASSFRRDTDTQYF
TGTGCCAGCAGCTTTAGGAGGGACACAGATACGCAGTATTTT
>TRBJ2-3|15|NA|TRBV7-9|NA
CASSVGDLGTDTQYF
TGTGCCAGCAGCGTTGGGGATTTGGGCACAGATACGCAGTATTTT
>TRBJ1-5|13|NA|TRBV6-6|NA
CASSYGEVSPQHF
TGTGCCAGCAGTTACGGGGAGGTCTCACCCCAGCATTTT
>TRBJ1-3|18|NA|TRBV15|NA
CATSPPLHLRTSGNTIYF
TGTGCCACCAGCCCTCCACTTCACCTAAGGACCTCTGGAAACACCATATATTTT
>TRBJ2-7|18|NA|TRBV5-3|NA
CARSTRTVSDAVGSEQYF
TGTGCCAGAAGCACTAGGACAGTCAGCGACGCCGTTGGCAGCGAGCAGTACTTC
>TRBJ2-7|14|NA|TRBV5-1|NA
CASSLGVSGREQYF
TGCGCCAGCAGCTTGGGGGTCTCAGGGAGGGAGCAGTACTTC
>TRBJ1-4|16|few|TRBV28|NA
CASSLGGAGRGEKLFF
TGTGCCAGCAGCCTCGGGGGGGCTGGGAGGGGTGAAAAACTGTTTTTT
>TRBJ2-7|14|few|TRBV7-2|TRBD1
CASSVDRERYEQYF
TGTGCCAGCAGCGTGGACAGGGAGCGCTACGAGCAGTACTTC
>TRBJ2-5|14|NA|TRBV2|TRBD1
CASSADRGQETQYF
TGTGCCAGCAGCGCGGACAGGGGCCAAGAGACCCAGTACTTC
>TRBJ2-5|17|NA|TRBV2|NA
CASSETQGSAFQETQYF
TGTGCCAGCAGTGAAACGCAGGGGAGCGCGTTCCAAGAGACCCAGTACTTC
>TRBJ2-3|12|many|TRBV10-3|NA
CAISESSDTQYF
TGTGCCATCAGTGAGTCGTCAGATACGCAGTATTTT
>TRBJ1-2|15|NA|TRBV18|TRBD1
CASSPDSGGSYGYTF
TGTGCCAGCTCACCGGATTCAGGGGGCTCCTATGGCTACACCTTC
>TRBJ1-4|14|NA|TRBV30|NA
CAWSAGQGYEKLFF
TGTGCCTGGAGTGCCGGTCAGGGATATGAAAAACTGTTTTTT
>TRBJ1-2|14|NA|TRBV29-1|NA
CSVEDRGYGGGYTF
TGCAGCGTTGAAGACAGGGGTTATGGGGGCGGCTACACCTTC
>TRBJ2-7|13|NA|TRBV7-2|TRBD2
CASSLESSGARYF
TGTGCCAGCAGCTTAGAGTCTAGCGGAGCCCGGTACTTC